Listed here are 20 T cell receptor beta chains from one sample, sequenced in a study of T cells in localized non-small cell lung cancer. The data were produced by immunoSEQ multiplex PCR, yet TCRdb's version contains in-frame clones alone and is incomplete. The profile shows over 20,000 clones, around 90% of them singletons. Here the sequenced sample was peripheral blood, taken before any cancer treatment. Receptor source: a female donor older than 55 with stage II squamous cell lung carcinoma.

A note on this clone: Germline and junction disagree at one end, which may indicate a read error. The genes are TRBV7-7 and TRBJ2-5; weak D call: TRBD2 (5 bases). The germline CDR1 and CDR2 sequences are SSHAT and FNYEAQ (reference sequence). The CDR3 loop spans 12 amino acids. CDR3 nucleotides: TGTGCTAGCAGCTCGACTGGAGCGGCCCAGTACTTC. The encoded protein is CASSSTGAAQYF.

This clone has just a few counts. CDR3 sequence (DNA): TGTGCCAGCTCACCAAGGGGGCCGAATGAAAAACTGTTTTTT. Translation gives CASSPRGPNEKLFF. The J gene is TRBJ1-4, the V gene TRBV18; 7 bases fit TRBD1. Germline CDR1 KGHSH, CDR2 LQKENI. This CDR3 is built from 14 residues. Germline trimming cut 2 bases from V and 5 bases from J; bases unmatched to any gene: 2.

This clone turned up a few times. The rearrangement uses TRBV4-3 and TRBJ2-2; 9 bases align to TRBD2. V was clipped by 0 bases and J by 10 bases; unmatched bases: 12. The V gene's germline CDR1 is LGHNA and CDR2 YSLEER. The CDR3 totals 17 residues. This CDR3 reads CASSQDRAGGSLLELFF. CDR3 sequence (DNA): TGCGCCAGCAGCCAAGACCGGGCGGGGGGGTCTCTCTTGGAGCTGTTTTTT.

This chain connects TRBV7-9 to TRBJ2-3; TRBD2 agrees at 9 bases. Trimming removed 1 base from V and 5 bases from J; junction bases left unmatched: 7. Germline loops: CDR1 SEHNR, CDR2 FQNEAQ (reference sequence). CDR3 length: 16 amino acids. CDR3 nucleotides: TGTGCCAGCAGCTTAGGAGGCGGGAGGGCCGGAGATACGCAGTATTTT. It specifies CASSLGGGRAGDTQYF.

A single count supports this clone. This sequence joins TRBV4-1 and TRBJ1-6, with 8 bases fitting TRBD1. CDR3 size: 15 residues. Germline CDR1 reads MGHRA; CDR2 reads YSYEKL. The V and J ends lost 4 bases and 6 bases, in that order; junction bases with no gene match: 5. The CDR3 loop reads CASSPQGVTNSPLHF. The CDR3 DNA follows: TGCGCCAGCAGCCCACAGGGGGTTACTAATTCACCCCTCCACTTT.

This sequence joins TRBV7-3 and TRBJ2-5; 7 bases are a match to TRBD1. The CDR3 runs to 14 residues. In germline, CDR1 is SGHTA, CDR2 FQGTGA. Trimming removed 6 bases from V and 0 bases from J; junction bases left unmatched: 4. The CDR3 is CASSPDRNQETQYF. The DNA of the CDR3 is TGTGCCAGCAGTCCGGACAGGAACCAAGAGACCCAGTACTTC.

The chain carries TRBV30 and TRBJ2-7, with 9 bases identical to TRBD2. With V trimmed by 2 bases and J by 1 base, 3 bases remained unmatched. The CDR3 is 14 residues long. Per the germline V gene, CDR1 is GTSNPN and CDR2 is SVGIG (reference sequence). The CDR3 region has the DNA TGTGCCTGGAGTCCCGCGGGGGGGTCCTACGAGCAGTACTTC. Its protein is CAWSPAGGSYEQYF.

J is TRBJ2-7 and V is TRBV9; 8 positions agree with TRBD1. This CDR3 contains 16 residues. Germline V gene lookup returns CDR1 SGDLS and CDR2 YYNGEE. The ends lost 4 bases at V and 0 bases at J; junction bases unmatched: 9. The CDR3 reads CASSPFRQGSSYEQYF. The CDR3 coding sequence is TGTGCCAGCAGCCCCTTTCGACAGGGGAGCTCCTACGAGCAGTACTTC.

The chain employs TRBV5-6 and TRBJ1-1; 7 bases line up with TRBD1. Trimming cost V 0 bases and J 4 bases; bases outside gene matches: 6. Germline-derived CDR1 and CDR2 are SGHDT and YYEEEE. The CDR3 covers 15 residues. The CDR3 region has the DNA TGTGCCAGCAGCTTGGGCGGCCAGGGGGGCACTGAAGCTTTCTTT. Its protein product is CASSLGGQGGTEAFF.

The CDR3: CASSSFGAGVADTQYF. DNA of the CDR3: TGTGCCAGCAGCTCCTTTGGGGCAGGGGTGGCAGATACGCAGTATTTT. The genes are TRBV13 and TRBJ2-3, with TRBD1 as a possible D gene (6 bases). CDR1 is PRHDT, CDR2 FYEKMQ, per germline (reference sequence). There are 16 residues in the CDR3. V lost 4 bases and J 4 bases, leaving 18 bases between the germline ends.

The V call is TRBV5-1, the J call TRBJ2-1; 11 bases align to TRBD2. J gave up 6 bases and V 2 bases, and 10 bases lay outside the gene matches. The CDR3 extends over 17 amino acids. Germline lookup yields CDR1 SGHRS and CDR2 YFSETQ. The CDR3 is CASSLHLSGRGFNEQFF. The CDR3 coding sequence is TGCGCCAGCAGCTTACACCTTAGCGGGAGGGGGTTCAATGAGCAGTTCTTC.

The chain employs TRBV7-9 and TRBJ2-1; 9 bases line up with TRBD1. The CDR3 consists of 15 residues. J gave up 2 bases and V 2 bases, and 1 base lay outside the gene matches. Germline CDR1 and CDR2: SEHNR and FQNEAQ (reference sequence). CDR3 sequence (DNA): TGTGCCAGCAGCTTACGGGACAGGGCCTACAATGAGCAGTTCTTC. Protein sequence: CASSLRDRAYNEQFF.

The rearrangement joins TRBV5-4 to TRBJ2-7; the match to TRBD1 covers 9 bases. With V trimmed by 4 bases and J by 6 bases, 14 bases remained unmatched. Germline lookup yields CDR1 SGHNT and CDR2 YYREEE (reference sequence). The CDR3 has 16 amino acids. For the CDR3, the DNA is TGTGCCAGCAGCCCCTCGTCTGGGACAGGGTCTCTCGAGCAGTACTTC. It translates to CASSPSSGTGSLEQYF.

The rearrangement links TRBV11-2 to TRBJ2-5; no clear D. The CDR3 sequence is 13 residues long. V was cut by 3 bases and J by 2 bases, with 7 bases left in between. The germline V gene encodes CDR1 SGHAT and CDR2 FQNNGV. The CDR3 sequence: CASSLGYQETQYF. For the CDR3, the DNA is TGTGCCAGCAGCTTGGGTTATCAAGAGACCCAGTACTTC.

The chain has TRBV7-3 and TRBJ2-2, with 7 positions matching TRBD2. CDR1 and CDR2 (germline): SGHTA, FQGTGA. This CDR3 spans 17 amino acids. V dropped 0 bases and J dropped 7; count of bases not matched to a gene: 11. The CDR3, as DNA: TGTGCCAGCAGCTTAACGTCGGGCGGGAGAAAGGGCGGGGAGCTGTTTTTT. Its protein is CASSLTSGGRKGGELFF.

The chain employs TRBV18 and TRBJ2-7; 11 bases are a match to TRBD2. This CDR3 is built from 14 residues. The germline CDR1 and CDR2 sequences are KGHSH and LQKENI. The V gene end was trimmed by 3 bases and the J gene end by 2 bases; junction bases not matched to a gene: 0. CDR3 nucleotide sequence: TGTGCCAGCTCACCTAGCGGGAGGGCCTACGAGCAGTACTTC. Its protein is CASSPSGRAYEQYF.

The chain uses TRBV20-1 and TRBJ1-2; 8 bases fit TRBD1. CDR1 and CDR2 (germline): DFQATT, SNEGSKA (reference sequence). The CDR3 has 11 amino acids. In DNA form, the CDR3 reads TGCACCGAGGACAGGGTCGAGGGCTACACCTTC. This encodes CTEDRVEGYTF.

This clone occurred once. The J gene is TRBJ1-2, the V gene TRBV28; TRBD1 aligns across 7 bases. The V segment lost 7 bases and the J segment 5 bases; nucleotides outside the gene matches: 7. CDR3 size: 13 residues. The germline CDR1 and CDR2 sequences are MDHEN and SYDVKM. As DNA, the CDR3 is TGTGCCAGCACTCTGACAGGGTATTATGGCTACACCTTC. Its protein is CASTLTGYYGYTF.

This chain joins TRBV9 and TRBJ1-3, with no clear D. V shed 0 bases and J shed 3 bases, with 13 bases lying between them. CDR1 is SGDLS, CDR2 YYNGEE, per germline. The CDR3 runs to 16 residues. CDR3 sequence reads: CASSVGVPGGGNTIYF. CDR3 bases: TGTGCCAGCAGCGTAGGTGTCCCCGGAGGTGGAAACACCATATATTTT.

The chain links TRBV19 to TRBJ1-2, with 8 bases aligning to TRBD1. Trimming at V came to 6 bases and at J to 8 bases, leaving 5 bases not matched to a gene. The CDR3 consists of 12 residues. CDR1 and CDR2 from the germline V gene are LNHDA and SQIVND (reference sequence). CDR3 amino acids: CASRPTGDGYTF. In nucleotides, the CDR3 is TGTGCCAGTAGACCGACAGGGGACGGCTACACCTTC.